This T cell receptor (beta chain) was profiled in a study of response to subunit inactivated influenza vaccine listed by TCRdb under 2018. Study-wide context: The study used deep quantitative T cell receptor repertoire profiling to track responses to a trivalent subunit inactivated influenza vaccine. On the study overall, not on this receptor specifically: The authors proposed that each seasonal influenza vaccination may bring in only a limited number of new T cells.

The method behind the library was RT-PCR. The listed sequencing device is Illumina HiSeq 2500. TCRdb handled the public reads itself, with Q25 trimming in fastp and clone calling in MiXCR, and kept productive beta chains. Under each unique CDR3 protein, matching rows form one entry showing the most common genes and DNA. Within this sample are hundreds of thousands of distinct CDR3 sequences, with 15% to 19% of them counted one time only. The ten largest clones capture under 14% of the sample. Trimming leaves V shorter by 7 bases and J shorter by 7 bases, with the junction holding 32 bases beyond the gene matches. Per the germline V gene, SGHRS is the CDR1 and YFSETQ is the CDR2. The CDR3 spans 22 residues, from the cysteine through the phenylalanine. Of the read, only the CDR3 DNA is kept; its 66 bases are in frame from base 1. This clonotype was counted many times. Its antigen is currently not known. One base away there is no much larger clone; base qualities are not given.

The clonotype comes from a man aged 50-60 years who received an inactivated influenza vaccine. Donor details come from another sample of the same person, matched by shared clones. The chain employs TRBV5-1 and TRBJ1-6; the junction holds 7 bases that match TRBD1. Sequencing used PBMCs from blood, obtained 11 to 12 days after vaccination. The CDR3 corresponds to CASPLGTDLPSSDPGSNSPLHF. In nucleotide form, the sequence is TGCGCCAGCCCACTGGGGACAGACCTACCCTCTAGCGATCCGGGTTCGAATTCACCCCTCCACTTT.